This T cell receptor (beta chain) was sequenced in a study of blood T cell repertoires in COVID-19. Across the whole study: The samples span acute and convalescent COVID-19 from the United States, Italy and Spain. Sources were T cells, B-cell-depleted T cells, or PBMCs; the material itself was cDNA or gDNA.

Seattle cases were enrolled at active infection and followed longitudinally. The V gene's germline CDR1 is SGHNT and CDR2 YYREEE (reference sequence). The CDR3 consists of 16 residues. V was cut by 0 bases and J by 2 bases, with 14 bases left in between. Methods used by the authors: Reference gene primer amplification gave nucleated cell count estimates. Method: immunoSEQ multiplex PCR; TCRdb's copy keeps in-frame clones and lacks some. V and J calls and clone size come straight from that table; D and trimming were deduced from the DNA. The sample includes around 310,000 clones, nearly 90% of them seen just once.

The sequencing input was peripheral blood. The sequence was collected from a woman aged 40 to 55 with COVID-19, enrolled during active disease. The gene calls are TRBV5-4 and TRBJ1-2; D possibly corresponds to TRBD1 (5 bases). The CDR3 nucleotides are TGTGCCAGCAGCTTGGGAGGTAGGGGCTCAAACTATGGCTACACCTTC. Protein sequence: CASSLGGRGSNYGYTF.